These 29 T cell receptor beta chains originate from one sample sequenced in a study of PD-L1 blockade in urothelial cancer. TCRdb's table, derived via immunoSEQ multiplex PCR, lists solely in-frame clones and lacks some. The table lists tens of thousands of clones, about 88% of them singletons, with 1.5% to 2% in the top ten. Sample: PBMCs, taken around atezolizumab (anti-PD-L1) treatment. These receptors were taken from a man aged 50 or older with urothelial cancer.

The chain couples TRBV7-2 to TRBJ1-1; weak D call: TRBD1 (6 bases). CDR3 length equals 14 residues. The V end was cut by 4 bases, the J end by 5 bases, with 14 bases between. Germline CDR1 reads SGHTA; CDR2 reads FQGNSA. The CDR3 reads CASSSQGLGTEAFF. Here the CDR3 DNA reads TGTGCCAGCAGCTCACAGGGCTTGGGTACTGAAGCTTTCTTT. The full variable domain, rest sourced from reference TRBV7-2 and TRBJ1-1, is GAGVSQSPSNKVTEKGKDVELRCDPISGHTALYWYRQSLGQGLEFLIYFQGNSAPDKSGLPSDRFSAERTGGSVSTLTIQRTQQEDSAVYLCASSSQGLGTEAFFGQGTRLTVV.

V and J are TRBV11-2 and TRBJ2-1; 8 bases map to TRBD2. The CDR3 length is 12 residues. Germline V gives CDR1 SGHAT, CDR2 FQNNGV. V was clipped by 7 bases and J by 9 bases; unmatched bases: 5. CDR3 region: CASTRSGGEQFF. The CDR3 DNA reads TGTGCCAGCACCCGAAGCGGGGGTGAGCAGTTCTTC.

The CDR3 here is CASSPRGRPGELFF. Written as DNA, the CDR3 is TGTGCCAGCAGCCCCAGGGGGCGCCCCGGGGAGCTGTTTTTT. V usage is TRBV11-3 and J usage is TRBJ2-2, with 8 bases matching TRBD1. The V and J ends lost 5 bases and 6 bases, in that order; junction bases with no gene match: 5. Germline CDR1 is SGHNT and CDR2 is YENEEA. This CDR3 contains 14 residues. The entire variable domain, with the rest obtained from reference TRBV11-3 and TRBJ2-2, is as follows: EAGVVQSPRYKIIEKKQPVAFWCNPISGHNTLYWYLQNLGQGPELLIRYENEEAVDDSQLPKDRFSAERLKGVDSTLKIQPAELGDSAVYLCASSPRGRPGELFFGEGSRLTVL.

The gene calls are TRBV6-1 and TRBJ2-5; D may be TRBD1 (6 bases). In germline, CDR1 is MNHNS, CDR2 SASEGT. CDR3 length: 16 residues. V lost 0 bases, J lost 2 bases, and 13 bases lay in between. CDR3 sequence reads: CASSEAGRGIQETQYF. CDR3 DNA: TGTGCCAGCAGTGAAGCGGGTAGGGGGATTCAAGAGACCCAGTACTTC.

The V gene is TRBV27, the J gene TRBJ2-3, with a tentative D call TRBD1 (6 bases). V was pared by 6 bases and J by 2 bases, with 15 bases between. The CDR3 runs to 15 residues. The germline gives CDR1 MNHEY, CDR2 SMNVEV (reference sequence). CDR3 sequence: CASRPRGGDTDTQYF. CDR3 nucleotides: TGTGCCAGCAGGCCACGAGGGGGAGACACAGATACGCAGTATTTT.

This clone was detected a few times. The chain links TRBV19 to TRBJ1-1; TRBD1 matches 7 bases. J gave up 7 bases and V 1 base, and 0 bases lay outside the gene matches. CDR1 and CDR2 (germline): LNHDA, SQIVND (reference sequence). The length of the CDR3 is 12 residues. For the CDR3, the DNA is TGTGCCAGTAGTATAGGACAGGGTGAAGCTTTCTTT. Residues: CASSIGQGEAFF.

V usage is TRBV19 and J usage is TRBJ2-1; 7 nucleotides line up with TRBD2. J gave up 3 bases and V 6 bases, and 5 bases lay outside the gene matches. The CDR3 spans 14 residues. CDR1 and CDR2 from the germline V gene are LNHDA and SQIVND (reference sequence). CDR3: CASSPLAVYNEQFF. In nucleotides, the CDR3 is TGTGCCAGTAGCCCTCTAGCGGTCTACAATGAGCAGTTCTTC.

This clone was seen a handful of times. The chain couples TRBV7-8 to TRBJ1-3, with TRBD1 matching over 7 bases. There are 15 residues in the CDR3. Germline V gene data show CDR1 as SGHVS and CDR2 as FQNEAQ. V lost 3 bases and J lost 0; bases outside the gene matches: 2. This chain's CDR3 is CASSLNRGSGNTIYF. The CDR3 DNA sequence: TGTGCCAGCAGCTTGAACAGGGGCTCTGGAAACACCATATATTTT. Together with reference TRBV7-8 and TRBJ1-3, the CDR3 gives the full variable domain: GAGVSQSPRYKVAKRGQDVALRCDPISGHVSLFWYQQALGQGPEFLTYFQNEAQLDKSGLPSDRFFAERPEGSVSTLKIQRTQQEDSAVYLCASSLNRGSGNTIYFGEGSWLTVV.

DNA of the CDR3: TGTGCCAGCAGCTCTAGACAGGGGGCGGATGAAAAACTGTTTTTT. Translating gives CASSSRQGADEKLFF. The chain recombines TRBV5-8 with TRBJ1-4; 10 bases agree with TRBD1. The V gene end was trimmed by 3 bases and the J gene end by 6 bases; junction bases not matched to a gene: 5. Germline CDR1 SGHTS, CDR2 YDEGEE. This CDR3 spans 15 amino acids.

This chain joins TRBV28 and TRBJ2-2, with D possibly being TRBD2 (6 bases). Germline CDR1 MDHEN, CDR2 SYDVKM. CDR3 size: 16 residues. Trimming pared 6 bases from V and 2 bases from J, leaving 16 bases between. This chain's CDR3 is CASRLGRDFNTGELFF. CDR3 sequence (DNA): TGTGCCAGCAGGCTCGGACGGGACTTTAACACCGGGGAGCTGTTTTTT.

This sequence joins TRBV28 and TRBJ2-1; 8 bases fit TRBD2. J lost 3 bases, V lost 4 bases, and 8 bases had no gene match. The CDR3 consists of 16 residues. From germline, CDR1 is MDHEN and CDR2 SYDVKM. The CDR3 DNA is TGTGCCAGCAGTTCACGTACTAGCGGTTACTACAATGAGCAGTTCTTC. Protein sequence: CASSSRTSGYYNEQFF. Looking up the rest from reference TRBV28 and TRBJ2-1 gives the full variable domain: DVKVTQSSRYLVKRTGEKVFLECVQDMDHENMFWYRQDPGLGLRLIYFSYDVKMKEKGDIPEGYSVSREKKERFSLILESASTNQTSMYLCASSSRTSGYYNEQFFGPGTRLTVL.

This chain connects TRBV28 to TRBJ1-1; TRBD1 matches at 9 bases. Germline CDR1 MDHEN, CDR2 SYDVKM. The CDR3 length is 16 residues. The V segment lost 5 bases and the J segment 5 bases; nucleotides outside the gene matches: 12. The CDR3 DNA reads TGTGCCAGCAGTCTCGGCGGGAACAGGGGGCGTACTGAAGCTTTCTTT. Protein product: CASSLGGNRGRTEAFF.

V usage is TRBV25-1 and J usage is TRBJ1-2; 9 nucleotides align to TRBD1. This CDR3 spans 16 amino acids. The germline gives CDR1 MGHDK, CDR2 SYGVNS. The junction had 11 bases not matched to a gene; V was cut back by 6 bases and J by 3 bases. The CDR3 bases are TGTGCCAGCAGCTCCAGAGTCCGGGACAGGGACTATGGCTACACCTTC. Translated, it gives CASSSRVRDRDYGYTF.

The genes are TRBV5-6 and TRBJ2-6; a possible D gene is TRBD1 (6 bases). This CDR3 spans 15 amino acids. Germline V gene sequence: CDR1 SGHDT, CDR2 YYEEEE. Trimming removed 2 bases from V and 2 bases from J, with 8 bases in between. The CDR3 sequence: CASSLGTPGANVLTF. CDR3 bases: TGTGCCAGCAGCTTAGGGACACCTGGGGCCAACGTCCTGACTTTC.

The chain recombines TRBV27 with TRBJ2-7; TRBD1 is a possible D gene (6 bases). Germline lookup yields CDR1 MNHEY and CDR2 SMNVEV (reference sequence). This CDR3 has 14 residues. V lost 3 bases and J lost 3, with 12 bases in between. CDR3: CASSFPTGYYEQYF. Written as DNA, the CDR3 is TGTGCCAGCAGTTTCCCTACAGGGTACTACGAGCAGTACTTC.

The rearrangement links TRBV7-2 to TRBJ2-5; D is ambiguous. Per the germline V gene, CDR1 is SGHTA and CDR2 is FQGNSA. The CDR3 runs 13 residues. V lost 1 base to trimming and J lost 5 bases, with 8 bases between them. The CDR3 protein is CASSLDQAETQYF. The CDR3 region has the DNA TGTGCCAGCAGCTTAGACCAAGCCGAGACCCAGTACTTC.

The rearrangement joins TRBV9 to TRBJ2-7; 11 nucleotides line up with TRBD2. The CDR3 spans 15 residues. Germline V CDR1 and CDR2: SGDLS, YYNGEE. Trimming took 0 bases from V and 5 from J; bases not matched to a gene: 4. CDR3 loop: CASSVGLAGGDEQYF. The CDR3 coding sequence is TGTGCCAGCAGCGTAGGGCTAGCGGGGGGCGACGAGCAGTACTTC.

V gene TRBV19 combines with J gene TRBJ1-1; D not resolved. The CDR3 sequence is 11 residues long. Germline V gene sequence: CDR1 LNHDA, CDR2 SQIVND (reference sequence). Trimming shortened V by 3 bases and J by 5 bases, and 4 bases separated the two germline ends. Written as DNA, the CDR3 is TGTGCCAGTAGTATTCTGACTGAAGCTTTCTTT. This sequence encodes CASSILTEAFF.

The chain uses TRBV19 and TRBJ2-5, with 7 bases matching TRBD2. The germline V gene encodes CDR1 LNHDA and CDR2 SQIVND (reference sequence). Trimming took 5 bases from V and 5 from J; bases not matched to a gene: 5. The length of the CDR3 is 13 residues. The CDR3 here is CASSPLGGETQYF. Here the CDR3 DNA reads TGTGCCAGTAGTCCCCTCGGGGGGGAGACCCAGTACTTC.

J is TRBJ2-3 and V is TRBV27, with 9 bases matching TRBD2. The germline gives CDR1 MNHEY, CDR2 SMNVEV (reference sequence). The CDR3 covers 16 residues. V lost 4 bases and J lost 0; bases outside the gene matches: 5. The chain's CDR3 is CASSYSGRGSTDTQYF. CDR3 nucleotide sequence: TGTGCCAGCAGTTATAGCGGGAGAGGTAGCACAGATACGCAGTATTTT.

This sequence joins TRBV27 and TRBJ2-1; D possibly corresponds to TRBD1 (6 bases). V was shortened by 5 bases and J by 2 bases, with 13 bases between the two germline ends. Looked up from germline, CDR1 is MNHEY and CDR2 is SMNVEV (reference sequence). There are 15 residues in the CDR3. In DNA, the CDR3 is TGTGCCAGCAGTCCAGGACAGCCTCCCTACAATGAGCAGTTCTTC. Its protein product is CASSPGQPPYNEQFF.

A single count supports this clone. The V gene is TRBV5-6, the J gene TRBJ2-1, with 9 bases that match TRBD2. V was pared by 1 base and J by 9 bases, with 11 bases of the junction left unmatched. This CDR3 has 16 amino acids. Germline assignment: CDR1 SGHDT and CDR2 YYEEEE. The CDR3 sequence: CASSLSDRGRAGEQFF. For the CDR3, the DNA is TGTGCCAGCAGCTTGTCTGACCGCGGGAGGGCCGGTGAGCAGTTCTTC. Looking up the rest from reference TRBV5-6 and TRBJ2-1 gives the full variable domain: DAGVTQSPTHLIKTRGQQVTLRCSPKSGHDTVSWYQQALGQGPQFIFQYYEEEERQRGNFPDRFSGHQFPNYSSELNVNALLLGDSALYLCASSLSDRGRAGEQFFGPGTRLTVL.

The chain employs TRBV28 and TRBJ2-1; 12 bases fit TRBD2. Germline-derived CDR1 and CDR2 are MDHEN and SYDVKM. This CDR3 comprises 16 residues. J lost 5 bases, V lost 4 bases, and 6 bases had no gene match. CDR3 DNA sequence: TGTGCCAGCAGTTCTTGGACTAGCGGGGTTAACAATGAGCAGTTCTTC. It encodes CASSSWTSGVNNEQFF.

This chain connects TRBV14 to TRBJ2-1, with 7 positions matching TRBD2. Germline CDR1 is SGHDN and CDR2 is FVKESK. Trimming took 4 bases from V and 4 from J; bases not matched to a gene: 10. The CDR3 consists of 16 residues. Here the CDR3 reads CASSLSGGRSYNEQFF. Here the CDR3 DNA reads TGTGCCAGCAGCCTCTCCGGGGGGAGATCGTACAATGAGCAGTTCTTC.

This clone was counted once. V and J are TRBV9 and TRBJ2-1, with D uncertain. Between the trimmed V and J ends, which lost 2 bases and 0 bases, there was a span of 3 bases. CDR1 and CDR2 from the germline V gene are SGDLS and YYNGEE. The CDR3 spans 13 residues. CDR3 in DNA: TGTGCCAGCAGCGTTAACTCCTACAATGAGCAGTTCTTC. Its protein is CASSVNSYNEQFF.

V and J are TRBV9 and TRBJ2-5; 8 bases map to TRBD2. Per the germline V gene, CDR1 is SGDLS and CDR2 is YYNGEE. The CDR3 is 14 residues long. J gave up 5 bases and V 0 bases, and 3 bases lay outside the gene matches. In DNA form, the CDR3 reads TGTGCCAGCAGCGTAGAGGTAGCGGGGGAGACCCAGTACTTC. Amino acid sequence: CASSVEVAGETQYF.

The J gene is TRBJ2-3, the V gene TRBV2; 8 bases fit TRBD2. V was pared by 6 bases and J by 2 bases, with 1 base of the junction left unmatched. This CDR3 comprises 13 residues. The V gene's germline CDR1 is SNHLY and CDR2 FYNNEI. The chain's CDR3 is CASRTSATDTQYF. Here the CDR3 DNA reads TGTGCCAGCAGGACTAGCGCCACAGATACGCAGTATTTT.

This clone was seen a few times. CDR3 sequence (DNA): TGTGCCTGGAGTGTACTAGCGGGAGCATCCGAGCAGTACTTC. This gives the protein CAWSVLAGASEQYF. The chain joins TRBV30 to TRBJ2-7; the match to TRBD2 covers 11 bases. With V trimmed by 0 bases and J by 6 bases, 4 bases remained unmatched. The CDR3 is made up of 14 amino acids. Germline CDR1 reads GTSNPN; CDR2 reads SVGIG (reference sequence).

V usage is TRBV7-2 and J usage is TRBJ2-1, with 9 bases matching TRBD2. CDR1 and CDR2 from the germline V gene are SGHTA and FQGNSA. There are 12 residues in the CDR3. J was trimmed by 4 bases and V by 10 bases; bases with no gene match: 2. CDR3 coding DNA: TGTGCCACGCGGGGGGGGTACAATGAGCAGTTCTTC. The encoded protein is CATRGGYNEQFF.